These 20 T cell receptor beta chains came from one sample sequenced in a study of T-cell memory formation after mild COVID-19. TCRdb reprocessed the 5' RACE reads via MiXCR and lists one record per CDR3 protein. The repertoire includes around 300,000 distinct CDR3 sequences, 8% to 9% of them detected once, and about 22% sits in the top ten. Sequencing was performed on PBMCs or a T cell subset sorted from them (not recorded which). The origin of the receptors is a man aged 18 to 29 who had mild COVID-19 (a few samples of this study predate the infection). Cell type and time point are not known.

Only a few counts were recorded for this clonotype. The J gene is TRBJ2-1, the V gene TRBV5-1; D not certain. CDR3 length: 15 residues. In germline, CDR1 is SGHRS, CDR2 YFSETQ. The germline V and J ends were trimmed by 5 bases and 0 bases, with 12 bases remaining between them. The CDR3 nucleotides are TGCGCCAGCAGTAGGTCCTCCATCTCCTACAATGAGCAGTTCTTC. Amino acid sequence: CASSRSSISYNEQFF.

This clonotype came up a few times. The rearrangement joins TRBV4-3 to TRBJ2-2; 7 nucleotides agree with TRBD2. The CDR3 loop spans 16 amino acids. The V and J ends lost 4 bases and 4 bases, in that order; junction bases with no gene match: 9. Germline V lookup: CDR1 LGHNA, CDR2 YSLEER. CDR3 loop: CASSPAGPLPTGELFF. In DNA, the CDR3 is TGCGCCAGCAGCCCAGCGGGACCTCTCCCCACCGGGGAGCTGTTTTTT.

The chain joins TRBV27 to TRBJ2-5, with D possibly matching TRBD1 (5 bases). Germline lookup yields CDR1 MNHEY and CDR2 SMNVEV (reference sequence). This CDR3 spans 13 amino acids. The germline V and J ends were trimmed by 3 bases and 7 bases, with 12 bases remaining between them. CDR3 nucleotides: TGTGCCAGCAGTTTTGATTTGCAGGGGACCCAGTACTTC. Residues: CASSFDLQGTQYF.

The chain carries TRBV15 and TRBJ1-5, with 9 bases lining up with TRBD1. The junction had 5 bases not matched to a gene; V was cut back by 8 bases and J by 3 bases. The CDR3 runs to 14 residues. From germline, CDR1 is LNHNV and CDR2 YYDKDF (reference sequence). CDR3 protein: CATPGQGVNQPQHF. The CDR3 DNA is TGTGCCACCCCGGGACAGGGAGTCAATCAGCCCCAGCATTTT.

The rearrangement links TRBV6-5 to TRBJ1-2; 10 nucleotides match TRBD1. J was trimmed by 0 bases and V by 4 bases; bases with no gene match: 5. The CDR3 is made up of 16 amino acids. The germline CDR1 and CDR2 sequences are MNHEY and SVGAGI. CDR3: CASSSPGTGANYGYTF. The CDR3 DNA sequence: TGTGCCAGCAGTTCACCAGGGACAGGGGCTAACTATGGCTACACCTTC.

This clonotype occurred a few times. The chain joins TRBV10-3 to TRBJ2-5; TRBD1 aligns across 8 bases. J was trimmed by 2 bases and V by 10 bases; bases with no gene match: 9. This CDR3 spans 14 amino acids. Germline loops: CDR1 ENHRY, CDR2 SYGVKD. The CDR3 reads CANSPTGDQETQYF. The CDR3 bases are TGTGCCAACTCCCCGACAGGGGATCAAGAGACCCAGTACTTC.

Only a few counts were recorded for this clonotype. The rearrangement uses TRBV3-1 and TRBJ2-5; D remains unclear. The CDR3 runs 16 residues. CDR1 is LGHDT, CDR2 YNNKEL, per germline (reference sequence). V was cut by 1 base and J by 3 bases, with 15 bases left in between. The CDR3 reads CASSQVMRDGEETQYF. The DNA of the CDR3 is TGTGCCAGCAGCCAAGTAATGAGAGATGGGGAAGAGACCCAGTACTTC.

Here the CDR3 DNA reads TGTGCCACCAGAGGACAGGGTACAGATACGCAGTATTTT. This translates into CATRGQGTDTQYF. This chain connects TRBV24-1 to TRBJ2-3; 8 bases map to TRBD1. The CDR3 length is 13 residues. V was pared by 7 bases and J by 3 bases, with 2 bases of the junction left unmatched. Germline assignment: CDR1 KGHDR and CDR2 SFDVKD.

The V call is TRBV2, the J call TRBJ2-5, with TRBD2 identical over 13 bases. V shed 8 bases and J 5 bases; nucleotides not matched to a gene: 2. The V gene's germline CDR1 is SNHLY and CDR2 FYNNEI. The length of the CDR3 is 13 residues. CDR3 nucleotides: TGTGCCAGCGGGACTAGCGGGGCTGAGACCCAGTACTTC. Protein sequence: CASGTSGAETQYF.

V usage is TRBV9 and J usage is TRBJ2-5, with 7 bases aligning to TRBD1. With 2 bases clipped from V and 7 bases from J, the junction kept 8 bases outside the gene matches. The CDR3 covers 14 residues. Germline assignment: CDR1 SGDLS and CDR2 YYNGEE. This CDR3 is CASSVDQGDGTQYF. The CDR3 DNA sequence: TGTGCCAGCAGCGTGGACCAGGGGGACGGGACCCAGTACTTC.

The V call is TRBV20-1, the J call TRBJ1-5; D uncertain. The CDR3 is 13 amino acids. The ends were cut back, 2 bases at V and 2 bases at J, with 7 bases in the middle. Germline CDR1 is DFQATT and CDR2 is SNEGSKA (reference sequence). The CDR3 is CSARFRGNQPQHF. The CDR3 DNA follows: TGCAGTGCTAGATTCCGTGGCAATCAGCCCCAGCATTTT.

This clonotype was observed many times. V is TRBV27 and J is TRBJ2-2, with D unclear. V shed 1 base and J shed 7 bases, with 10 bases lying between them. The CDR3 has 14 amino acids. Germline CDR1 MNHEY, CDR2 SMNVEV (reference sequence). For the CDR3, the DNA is TGTGCCAGCAGTTTATTGGGTGGCGACGGGGAGCTGTTTTTT. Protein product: CASSLLGGDGELFF.

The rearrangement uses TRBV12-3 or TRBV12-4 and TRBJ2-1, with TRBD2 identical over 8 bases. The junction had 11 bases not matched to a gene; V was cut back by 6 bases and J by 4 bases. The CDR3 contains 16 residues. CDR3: CASRARAGGLYNEQFF. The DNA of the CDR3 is TGTGCCAGCAGGGCGAGGGCGGGGGGCCTTTACAATGAGCAGTTCTTC.

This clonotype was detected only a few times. The CDR3 nucleotides read TGCGCCAGCAGCAAGGACCCTTCAGATGGCTACACCTTC. It is translated as CASSKDPSDGYTF. This sequence joins TRBV5-1 and TRBJ1-2; D ambiguous. Looked up from germline, CDR1 is SGHRS and CDR2 is YFSETQ. Trimming shortened V by 4 bases and J by 6 bases, and 13 bases separated the two germline ends. The CDR3 has 13 residues.

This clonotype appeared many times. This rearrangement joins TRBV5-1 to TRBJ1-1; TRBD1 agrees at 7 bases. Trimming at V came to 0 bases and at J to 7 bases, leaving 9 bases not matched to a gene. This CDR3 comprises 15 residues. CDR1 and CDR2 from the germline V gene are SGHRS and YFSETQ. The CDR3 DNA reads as TGCGCCAGCAGCTTGGGTCCCAAGACAGGGTATGAAGCTTTCTTT. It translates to CASSLGPKTGYEAFF.

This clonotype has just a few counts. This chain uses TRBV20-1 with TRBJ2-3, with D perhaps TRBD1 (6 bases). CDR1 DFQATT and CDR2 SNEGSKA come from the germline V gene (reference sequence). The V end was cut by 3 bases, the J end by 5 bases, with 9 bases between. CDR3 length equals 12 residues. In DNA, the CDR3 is TGCAGTGCTAGTCGGGGACAAGATACGCAGTATTTT. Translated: CSASRGQDTQYF.

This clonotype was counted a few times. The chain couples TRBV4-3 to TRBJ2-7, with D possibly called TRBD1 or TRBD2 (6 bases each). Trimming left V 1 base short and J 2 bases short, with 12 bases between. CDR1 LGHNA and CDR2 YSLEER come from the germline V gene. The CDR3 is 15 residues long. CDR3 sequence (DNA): TGCGCCAGCAGCCAAGGGGTCCGGGGGCCCTACGAGCAGTACTTC. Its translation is CASSQGVRGPYEQYF.

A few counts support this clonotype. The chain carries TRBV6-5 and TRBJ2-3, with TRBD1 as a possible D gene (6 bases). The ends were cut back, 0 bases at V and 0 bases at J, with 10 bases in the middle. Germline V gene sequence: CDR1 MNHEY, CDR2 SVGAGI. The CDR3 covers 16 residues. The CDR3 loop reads CASSYSTGTSTDTQYF. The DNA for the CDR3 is TGTGCCAGCAGTTACTCGACAGGTACTAGCACAGATACGCAGTATTTT.

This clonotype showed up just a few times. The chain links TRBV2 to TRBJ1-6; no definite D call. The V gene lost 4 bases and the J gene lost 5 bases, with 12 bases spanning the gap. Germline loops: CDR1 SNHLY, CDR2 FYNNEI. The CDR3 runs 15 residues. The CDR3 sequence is CASSVTTVHNSPLHF. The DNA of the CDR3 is TGTGCCAGCAGTGTAACGACTGTACATAATTCACCCCTCCACTTT.

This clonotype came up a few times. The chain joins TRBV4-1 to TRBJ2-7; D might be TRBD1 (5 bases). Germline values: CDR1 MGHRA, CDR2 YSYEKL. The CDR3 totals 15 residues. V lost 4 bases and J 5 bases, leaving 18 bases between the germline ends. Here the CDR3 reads CASSLTADQGDEQYF. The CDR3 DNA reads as TGCGCCAGCAGCCTTACCGCCGACCAGGGCGACGAGCAGTACTTC.